This is a list of T cell receptor beta chains from one sample in a study of CD8 T cells in Susac syndrome. TCRdb independently ran MiXCR on the immunoSEQ multiplex PCR reads; one entry per CDR3 protein. The table includes roughly 200,000 distinct CDR3 sequences, about 95% detected once. The material sequenced was CD8+ T cells from PBMCs. The source is a human donor with multiple sclerosis. CDR3s leave out the opening cysteine and the closing phenylalanine or tryptophan. D genes are given only for firm matches.

cdr3_aa: ATSDFLSPSAHNEQF
j_call: TRBJ2-1
d_call: -
v_call: TRBV24-1

cdr3_aa: ASSSRSSYEQY
j_call: TRBJ2-7
d_call: -
v_call: TRBV7-9

cdr3_aa: ASTASDSYNEQF
j_call: TRBJ2-1
d_call: -
v_call: TRBV2

cdr3_aa: ASSYGLTSTDTQY
j_call: TRBJ2-3
d_call: -
v_call: TRBV6-5

cdr3_aa: ASSQVGDREGYT
j_call: TRBJ1-2
d_call: TRBD1
v_call: TRBV4-1

cdr3_aa: ASSPYGGSAREAF
j_call: TRBJ1-1
d_call: -
v_call: TRBV14

cdr3_aa: ASSIVRGNEQF
j_call: TRBJ2-1
d_call: -
v_call: TRBV19

cdr3_aa: ASSPSGGGSAYEQY
j_call: TRBJ2-7
d_call: -
v_call: TRBV5-4

cdr3_aa: ASTLRPNEQY
j_call: TRBJ2-7
d_call: -
v_call: TRBV6-6

cdr3_aa: ASRDGLAGTGELF
j_call: TRBJ2-2
d_call: TRBD2
v_call: TRBV7-6

cdr3_aa: ASSFLTSGRYRTGELF
j_call: TRBJ2-2
d_call: TRBD2
v_call: TRBV27

cdr3_aa: SASGGVANQPQH
j_call: TRBJ1-5
d_call: -
v_call: TRBV20-1

cdr3_aa: ASSERDRALNEQF
j_call: TRBJ2-1
d_call: TRBD1
v_call: TRBV2

cdr3_aa: APVSLAKNIQY
j_call: TRBJ2-4
d_call: -
v_call: TRBV7-2

cdr3_aa: ASGVLQPQH
j_call: TRBJ1-5
d_call: -
v_call: TRBV25-1

cdr3_aa: SVTGGSSSYNEQF
j_call: TRBJ2-1
d_call: TRBD1
v_call: TRBV29-1

cdr3_aa: ASSATVTQAYEQY
j_call: TRBJ2-7
d_call: -
v_call: TRBV5-4

cdr3_aa: ASSLTRSAGRYYGYT
j_call: TRBJ1-2
d_call: -
v_call: TRBV7-9

cdr3_aa: SARDPTGGNIYEQY
j_call: TRBJ2-7
d_call: TRBD1
v_call: TRBV20-1

cdr3_aa: ASVSRENIQY
j_call: TRBJ2-4
d_call: -
v_call: TRBV27

cdr3_aa: ASSAFVSSYNSPLH
j_call: TRBJ1-6
d_call: -
v_call: TRBV11-2

cdr3_aa: ASRRDSHSPLH
j_call: TRBJ1-6
d_call: TRBD1
v_call: TRBV14

cdr3_aa: SVSTGGGSDQY
j_call: TRBJ2-7
d_call: TRBD1
v_call: TRBV29-1

cdr3_aa: SVNMGPYGYT
j_call: TRBJ1-2
d_call: -
v_call: TRBV29-1

cdr3_aa: ASSQDREGGHLGTQY
j_call: TRBJ2-5
d_call: -
v_call: TRBV4-2

cdr3_aa: ASSYTPRGRNTEAF
j_call: TRBJ1-1
d_call: -
v_call: TRBV6-5

cdr3_aa: SVVTSGSAYEQY
j_call: TRBJ2-7
d_call: TRBD2
v_call: TRBV29-1

cdr3_aa: ASSLTPGHLYEQY
j_call: TRBJ2-7
d_call: -
v_call: TRBV4-1

cdr3_aa: ASSSYPLESYEQY
j_call: TRBJ2-7
d_call: -
v_call: TRBV27

cdr3_aa: ATSRVAGVKSEQF
j_call: TRBJ2-1
d_call: TRBD2
v_call: TRBV24-1

cdr3_aa: SALQGLEEKLF
j_call: TRBJ1-4
d_call: TRBD1
v_call: TRBV29-1

cdr3_aa: SGKGGGLNHPDTQY
j_call: TRBJ2-3
d_call: -
v_call: TRBV29-1

cdr3_aa: ASSPLGGVPDTQY
j_call: TRBJ2-3
d_call: -
v_call: TRBV27

cdr3_aa: ASSLVTNYGYT
j_call: TRBJ1-2
d_call: -
v_call: TRBV11-2

cdr3_aa: ASSQVTETYEQY
j_call: TRBJ2-7
d_call: -
v_call: TRBV4-1

cdr3_aa: ASSPMRGAYEQY
j_call: TRBJ2-7
d_call: TRBD2
v_call: TRBV7-8

cdr3_aa: ASSLASAGLGEQY
j_call: TRBJ2-7
d_call: TRBD2
v_call: TRBV11-2

cdr3_aa: ASSEELYSYEQY
j_call: TRBJ2-7
d_call: -
v_call: TRBV6-1

cdr3_aa: SAREHTFYGYT
j_call: TRBJ1-2
d_call: -
v_call: TRBV20-1

cdr3_aa: SVWEDGYNQPQH
j_call: TRBJ1-5
d_call: -
v_call: TRBV29-1